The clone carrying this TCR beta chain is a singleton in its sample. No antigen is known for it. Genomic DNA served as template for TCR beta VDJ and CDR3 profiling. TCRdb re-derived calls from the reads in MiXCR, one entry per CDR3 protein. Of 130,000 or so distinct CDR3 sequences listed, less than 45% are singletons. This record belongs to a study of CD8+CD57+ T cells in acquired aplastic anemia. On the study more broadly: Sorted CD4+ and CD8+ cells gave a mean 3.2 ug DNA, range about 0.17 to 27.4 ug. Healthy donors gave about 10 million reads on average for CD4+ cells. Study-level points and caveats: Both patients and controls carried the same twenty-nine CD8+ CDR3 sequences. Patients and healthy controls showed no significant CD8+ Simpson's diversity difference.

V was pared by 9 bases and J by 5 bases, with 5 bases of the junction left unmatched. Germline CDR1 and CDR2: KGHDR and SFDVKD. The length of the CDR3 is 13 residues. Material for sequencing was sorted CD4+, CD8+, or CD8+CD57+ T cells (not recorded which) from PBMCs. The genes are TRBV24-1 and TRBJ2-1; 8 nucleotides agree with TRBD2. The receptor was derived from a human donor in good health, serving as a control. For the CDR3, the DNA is TGTGCCACCGAGGGCGGGGGGAACAATGAGCAGTTCTTC. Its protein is CATEGGGNNEQFF.